This is a list of T cell receptor beta chains from one sample in a study of CD8+CD57+ T cells in acquired aplastic anemia. TCRdb independently ran MiXCR on the reads; one entry per CDR3 protein. Here the sample spans over 200,000 distinct CDR3 sequences, 61% being singletons. Material for sequencing was sorted CD4+, CD8+, or CD8+CD57+ T cells (not recorded which) from PBMCs. The receptors here all came from a human donor in good health. The CDR3 runs from the conserved cysteine through the conserved F or W. D genes are given only for firm matches. Not every row has a clone size; where given, it reads once, few, many or a size class.

D gene,clone size,J gene,V gene,CDR3 protein,CDR3 DNA
TRBD2,.,TRBJ2-5,TRBV9,CASSAGQLAGDEETQYF,TGTGCCAGCAGCGCCGGACAGCTAGCGGGAGATGAGGAGACCCAGTACTTC
.,once,TRBJ2-5,TRBV7-2,CASRRALEVETQYF,TGTGCCAGCAGGAGGGCCCTGGAAGTAGAGACCCAGTACTTC
.,.,TRBJ1-2,TRBV7-2,CASRAQGEGYTF,TGTGCAAGCAGAGCCCAGGGTGAGGGCTACACCTTC
.,many,TRBJ2-3,TRBV5-1,CASSLTDTQYF,TGTGCCAGCTCCCTCACAGATACGCAGTATTTT
.,.,TRBJ1-5,TRBV2,CASTLGAYQPQHF,TGTGCCAGCACTTTAGGGGCCTATCAGCCCCAGCATTTT
.,.,TRBJ1-1,TRBV9,CASSRHVEGNTEAFF,TGTGCCAGCAGCCGACACGTGGAGGGGAACACTGAAGCTTTCTTT
.,.,TRBJ2-5,TRBV15,CATSGPSGETQYF,TGTGCCACCAGCGGTCCATCGGGGGAGACCCAGTACTTC
.,many,TRBJ2-7,TRBV6-5,CATRRVGDNEQYF,TGTGCCACTCGCCGGGTGGGCGACAACGAGCAGTACTTC
.,once,TRBJ1-1,TRBV20-1,CSASQAMNTEAFF,TGCAGTGCTAGCCAGGCTATGAACACTGAAGCTTTCTTT
TRBD1,.,TRBJ2-7,TRBV24-1,CATSDPGQGSYEQYF,TGTGCCACCAGTGACCCGGGACAGGGATCGTACGAGCAGTACTTC
.,many,TRBJ2-2,TRBV19,CASNLRDTGELFF,TGTGCCAGTAATCTCCGGGATACCGGGGAGCTGTTTTTT
.,few,TRBJ1-6,TRBV5-1,CASSYSENSPLHF,TGCGCCAGCAGCTATTCAGAGAATTCACCCCTCCACTTT
TRBD1,.,TRBJ2-1,TRBV29-1,CSVEADRGSYNEQFF,TGCAGCGTTGAAGCCGACAGGGGTTCCTACAATGAGCAGTTCTTC
.,many,TRBJ2-7,TRBV15,CATSGGLEQYF,TGTGCCACCAGCGGGGGCCTCGAGCAGTACTTC
.,.,TRBJ2-5,TRBV27,CASKLIGDSEETQYF,TGTGCCAGCAAGCTAATTGGGGATTCGGAAGAGACCCAGTACTTC
.,few,TRBJ2-7,TRBV7-8,CASSPSLRAYEQYF,TGTGCCAGCAGCCCAAGCCTCAGGGCCTACGAGCAGTACTTC
.,.,TRBJ2-2,TRBV11-2,CASSPGRFTGELFF,TGTGCCAGCAGCCCAGGACGGTTCACCGGGGAGCTGTTTTTT
TRBD1,.,TRBJ1-1,TRBV11-2,CASSYGGQYSEAFF,TGTGCCAGCAGCTATGGGGGACAGTATTCTGAAGCTTTCTTT
.,once,TRBJ1-6,TRBV7-2,CASSLERRSPLHF,TGTGCCAGCAGCTTAGAAAGAAGATCACCCCTCCACTTT
.,.,TRBJ2-7,TRBV7-2,CASSPRKGSYEQYF,TGTGCCAGCAGTCCCAGGAAGGGGTCCTACGAGCAGTACTTC